The rows below give T cell receptor beta chains drawn from one sample of a study of blood T cell repertoires in COVID-19. Sequencing used immunoSEQ multiplex PCR; TCRdb keeps in-frame clones, though not all of them. Among roughly 320,000 clones listed, about 90% were seen once. Input material: peripheral blood. The receptors here all came from a woman in her thirties with COVID-19, enrolled during active disease. The CDR3 runs from the conserved cysteine through the conserved F or W. Fields, in order: D gene, V gene, clone size, J gene, CDR3 DNA, CDR3 protein. A D gene is named only where the DNA matches it firmly. Size is omitted from some rows. Given values are once, few, many or a class for expanded clones.

TRBD1	TRBV6-5	-	TRBJ1-3	TGTGCCAGCAGTTCTGGGACAGCTGGAAACACCATATATTTT	CASSSGTAGNTIYF
TRBD1	TRBV27	-	TRBJ1-4	TGTGCCAGCAGTGCCCGACAGGGGCCCCTCAGGAAACTGTTTTTT	CASSARQGPLRKLFF
TRBD1	TRBV27	-	TRBJ2-5	TGTGCCAGCAGTTTAGGGCAGGGGGTGGGAGAGACCCAGTACTTC	CASSLGQGVGETQYF
-	TRBV30	-	TRBJ1-2	TGTGCCTGGAGTGTACTGTCGGTAGAGAGCTACACCTTC	CAWSVLSVESYTF
-	TRBV19	-	TRBJ2-4	TGTGCCAGTAGTGGTAGCAGTTCGAACATTCAGTACTTC	CASSGSSSNIQYF
TRBD1	TRBV3-1/TRBV3-2	-	TRBJ1-2	TGTGCCAGCAGCCAACAGGACAGGAGCTCTAACTATGGCTACACCTTC	CASSQQDRSSNYGYTF
TRBD2	TRBV11-2	-	TRBJ2-3	TGTGCCAGCAGCTCCCGGACTAGCGGCGGCATACAACAAGTTACGCAGTATTTT	CASSSRTSGGIQQVTQYF
-	TRBV28	few	TRBJ2-2	TGTGCCATCCGAACAGGGTTGGGCACCGGGGAGCTGTTTTTT	CAIRTGLGTGELFF
-	TRBV7-2	-	TRBJ2-3	TGTGCCAGCAGCATAACCCTTAGCGGTGCTAGCACAGATACGCAGTATTTT	CASSITLSGASTDTQYF
TRBD2	TRBV6-5	-	TRBJ2-3	TGTGCCACCGCTAAACTAGCGGGGAGCACAGATACGCAGTATTTT	CATAKLAGSTDTQYF
-	TRBV6-5	-	TRBJ2-7	TGTGCCAGCAGTTACTACCCAGTTTCCACCTACGAGCAGTACTTC	CASSYYPVSTYEQYF
TRBD1	TRBV18	-	TRBJ1-5	TGTGCCAGCTCACAAGGACAGGGGGATAGGCAGCCCCAGCATTTT	CASSQGQGDRQPQHF
-	TRBV7-7	many	TRBJ1-6	TGTGCTAGCAGCCCTATCTCTTTGAGCTCCTATAATTCACCCCTCCACTTT	CASSPISLSSYNSPLHF
-	TRBV6-1	-	TRBJ1-2	TGTGCCAGCAGTGAAGCGTATTCGGGGGGCGGCTACACCTTC	CASSEAYSGGGYTF
TRBD1	TRBV29-1	few	TRBJ2-2	TGCAGCGCTGCTACAGGGGGAGCCACCGGGGAGCTGTTTTTT	CSAATGGATGELFF
-	TRBV6-5	-	TRBJ1-1	TGTGCCAGCAGCGACGGACAGTCCTTCACTGAAGCTTTCTTT	CASSDGQSFTEAFF
-	TRBV29-1	few	TRBJ1-1	TGCAGCGTTGTTTCTAGAGACGCTGAAGCTTTCTTT	CSVVSRDAEAFF
-	TRBV6-2/TRBV6-3	-	TRBJ1-2	TGTGCCAGCAGCCCTTCCGGACAGTATGGCTACACCTTC	CASSPSGQYGYTF
TRBD1	TRBV6-1	-	TRBJ1-1	TGTGCCAGCAGTGACGACAGGGGGGGCGGACAGGACACTGAAGCTTTCTTT	CASSDDRGGGQDTEAFF
-	TRBV9	-	TRBJ2-2	TGTGCCAGCAGCGACGGGGGTACCGGGGAGCTGTTTTTT	CASSDGGTGELFF
-	TRBV5-6	-	TRBJ2-2	TGTGCCAGCAGCGCGGGGCCCAACACCGGGGAGCTGTTTTTT	CASSAGPNTGELFF
-	TRBV2	-	TRBJ1-5	TGTGCCAGCACGGGAGGAATGGGCAATCAGCCCCAGCATTTT	CASTGGMGNQPQHF
TRBD1	TRBV3-1/TRBV3-2	once	TRBJ2-3	TGTGCCAGCAGCCACCGGGACAGGCACACAGATACGCAGTATTTT	CASSHRDRHTDTQYF
TRBD2	TRBV7-2	-	TRBJ2-3	TGTGCCAGCAGCTTACCGGGGACTAGCGGGGATACGCAGTATTTT	CASSLPGTSGDTQYF
TRBD1	TRBV6-6	-	TRBJ1-4	TGTGCCAGCACCGACAGGGGAGGAGGTGAAAAACTGTTTTTT	CASTDRGGGEKLFF
-	TRBV19	-	TRBJ1-1	TGTGCCAGTAGTCACACATCCATCGCTGAAGCTTTCTTT	CASSHTSIAEAFF
TRBD1	TRBV7-2	-	TRBJ2-7	TGTGCCAGCAGCCAACCCGGGACAGGGGACGTCGAGCAGTACTTC	CASSQPGTGDVEQYF
TRBD1	TRBV13	few	TRBJ1-4	TGTGCCAGCAGATCCTTCCGGGACAGTCTTGAAAAACTGTTTTTT	CASRSFRDSLEKLFF
-	TRBV19	-	TRBJ2-2	TGTGCCAGTAGTATACTGGCAGGGGCTACCGGGGAGCTGTTTTTT	CASSILAGATGELFF
-	TRBV7-9	-	TRBJ1-2	TGTGCCAGCAGCTCAGAGGCCAACTATGGCTACACCTTC	CASSSEANYGYTF
-	TRBV11-1	-	TRBJ1-4	TGTGCCAGCTATTCGGGAAGGGATGAAAAACTGTTTTTT	CASYSGRDEKLFF
-	TRBV6-5	-	TRBJ1-2	TGTGCCAGCAGACAAACAGGGCCGCCCTATGGCTACACCTTC	CASRQTGPPYGYTF
-	TRBV7-7	few	TRBJ2-3	TGTGCTAGCAGCTCCCAAGCCACAGATACGCAGTATTTT	CASSSQATDTQYF
TRBD1	TRBV11-2	-	TRBJ1-2	TGTGCCAGCAGCGACAGGGGCAGAGATGGCTACACCTTC	CASSDRGRDGYTF
-	TRBV4-1	-	TRBJ1-3	TGCGCCAGCAGCCCCGCCGGGAACTCTGGAAACACCATATATTTT	CASSPAGNSGNTIYF
TRBD1	TRBV4-3	-	TRBJ1-3	TGCGCCAGCAGCCCCTCGACAGGGGAGTCTGGAAACACCATATATTTT	CASSPSTGESGNTIYF
-	TRBV9	-	TRBJ2-5	TGTGCCAGCAGCGGAGTAACGGGCCAGGGGACCCAGTACTTC	CASSGVTGQGTQYF
-	TRBV5-1	-	TRBJ1-2	TGCGCCAGCAGCTTGGAAGGGGATGGCTACACCTTC	CASSLEGDGYTF
-	TRBV6-5	-	TRBJ1-2	TGTGCCAGCAGCGAGGCCCCGGGATCCCCATATGGCTACACCTTC	CASSEAPGSPYGYTF
TRBD1	TRBV6-1	once	TRBJ2-1	TGTGCCAGCAGTGAAGTGATCACCGGGACAGGGAGAAATGAGCAGTTCTTC	CASSEVITGTGRNEQFF